This TCR beta chain was identified during a study of response to subunit inactivated influenza vaccine. Overall study results and limits: Authors suggested few new T cells are recruited by each seasonal influenza vaccination.

The CDR3 contains 14 residues. Germline CDR1 is SGHVS and CDR2 is FQNEAQ. V lost 3 bases to trimming and J lost 7 bases, with 14 bases between them. As to this clonotype: Its antigen remains unidentified.

TCRdb re-derived calls from the RT-PCR reads in MiXCR, one entry per CDR3 protein. Of 650,000 to 800,000 distinct CDR3 sequences listed, about 15% are singletons. The chain combines TRBV7-8 with TRBJ2-3; no definite D call. The specimen comprised PBMCs from blood, sampled 14 days before vaccination. The clonotype originates from a man aged 45-60 years who received an inactivated influenza vaccine. The CDR3 is CASSLEGNGNTQYF. CDR3 in DNA: TGTGCCAGCAGCTTGGAAGGGAATGGAAATACGCAGTATTTT.